The present entry profiles one T cell receptor (beta chain) with its context. The sample holds one count of this clone. Which antigen it targets is not known. Within one base of it there is no much larger clone, and no base qualities were kept. The CDR3 regions of human TCRbeta chains were subjected to immunosequencing. Per the source publication's procedure: Repertoire TCRs were checked for matches against a reference library of SARS-CoV-2-specific TCRs that had been generated using the MIRA antigen-specificity platform. Breadth meant the fraction of unique TCRs that were SARS-CoV-2-associated, whereas depth meant the fraction of total T cells that were SARS-CoV-2-associated. Each spike-specific TCR was assigned to its reactive spike region and to a CD4 or CD8 class using the MIRA data. Log10-transformed breadth and depth values were compared by one-way ANOVA with Sidak's multiple comparisons tests. TCRdb took over this immuneACCESS table, retaining in-frame rearrangements with V and J assigned. Such tables are incomplete; in checked studies, under half of the missing clones stem from an unresolved V gene, and the remainder is unexplained. V and J calls and clone size follow that table, whereas D and trimming were derived from the DNA. Here the sample has around 180,000 clones; 85% to 90% occur a single time. The ten most abundant clones make up 5% to 7% of the sample.

Reading from cysteine to phenylalanine, the CDR3 counts 12 amino acids. The DNA shown is the 36-base CDR3, in frame from base 1. V is clipped by 4 bases and J by 0 bases, and the sequence between their germline boundaries is 6 bases long. Looking up the germline V gene (reference sequence) yields CDR1 GTSNPN and CDR2 SVGIG. This sample is part of a study of T cell responses to AZD1222 COVID-19 vaccine (TCRdb year 2021). For context, the study as a whole: AZD1222 recipients with second doses at about 4 weeks or about 12 weeks were pooled, because spike-specific TCR depth and breadth did not differ between schedules. TCR sequencing was performed for roughly 240 trial participants, of whom around 200 were given two doses of AZD1222 and around 26 were given two doses of MenACWY control vaccine. Trial participants were enrolled into age subgroups of 18-55, 56-69 and 70-plus years, which contained about 150, 27 and 61 TCR-sequenced participants, respectively.

The time point label here, explained by the study, means: baseline before first vaccination. Vaccinee samples came from UK trials COV001 and COV002, including a single-blind randomized controlled phase 2/3 trial of AZD1222 (ChAdOx1 nCoV-19) in healthy adults. For TCRbeta chain sequencing, PBMC samples were collected from trial participants at day 0 and at day 28 after the second dose. Broader findings and caveats from the paper: Conclusions about previously exposed vaccinees are limited because only six or seven AZD1222 recipients were SARS-CoV-2 seropositive at baseline. Because no day 14 peak-response samples were available, repertoires were characterized only after the peak T cell response. The vaccine-associated CD4 TCRs covered the entire spike protein, and the dominant responses fell in regions 160-218 and 743-854. Reportedly, close to half of the unique spike-specific TCRs recognized epitopes lying outside the regions that are mutated in the B.1.351 and B.1.1.7 variants. Spike-specific TCR breadth and depth rose significantly after two AZD1222 doses compared with day 0 and with MenACWY recipients. Participants were mostly white British and included more females than males, and it was suggested by the authors that clonal diversity may have been underestimated. In the small 56-69-year group, the increase in depth fell short of significance, most likely because of low power.

This sequence uses TRBV30 and TRBJ1-1, with no confident D gene call. This receptor was taken from an adult in good health. The sample here was peripheral blood, taken on day 0 of AZD1222 vaccination. The CDR3 here reads CAWTRLNTEAFF. The base sequence is TGTGCCTGGACTCGATTGAACACTGAAGCTTTCTTT. Full variable domain (CDR3 extended with the reference TRBV30 and TRBJ1-1 proteins): SQTIHQWPATLVQPVGSPLSLECTVEGTSNPNLYWYRQAAGRGLQLLFYSVGIGQISSEVPQNLSASRPQDRQFILSSKKLLLSDSGFYLCAWTRLNTEAFFGQGTRLTVV.